This T cell receptor beta chain was retrieved from a study of CD8+CD57+ T cells in acquired aplastic anemia. Broader study findings: No significant patient-versus-control difference appeared in CD8+ Simpson's diversity.

CDR1 and CDR2 from the germline V gene are SNHLY and FYNNEI. This CDR3 is built from 12 residues. V lost 5 bases and J lost 5, with 9 bases in between. Researchers used genomic DNA as the template to profile TCR beta VDJ and CDR3. MiXCR, applied by TCRdb to the reads, yields one record per CDR3 protein. The sample lists roughly 200,000 distinct CDR3 sequences, about 59% occurring once. As to this clonotype: Its antigen is currently unknown.

This TCR derives from a human donor in good health. V and J are TRBV2 and TRBJ2-5; D is possibly TRBD1 (5 bases). Sequenced: sorted CD4+, CD8+, or CD8+CD57+ T cells (not recorded which) from PBMCs. The CDR3 reads CASSWGRETQYF. CDR3 DNA sequence: TGTGCCAGCAGTTGGGGCCGGGAGACCCAGTACTTC.